Following are 20 T cell receptor beta chains from one sample sequenced in a study of blood T cell repertoires in COVID-19. Assay used: immunoSEQ multiplex PCR; TCRdb lists only in-frame clones, some missing. The repertoire has more than 95,000 clones, 90% to 95% of them found once; the top ten carry 6%. Material: peripheral blood. The origin of the receptors is a human donor in a cohort sampled during active COVID-19.

V usage is TRBV27 and J usage is TRBJ2-3, with 10 bases that match TRBD2. In germline, CDR1 is MNHEY, CDR2 SMNVEV (reference sequence). V dropped 0 bases and J dropped 10; count of bases not matched to a gene: 10. The CDR3 length is 16 residues. CDR3 sequence: CASSLSRLAGEIAQYF. Here the CDR3 DNA reads TGTGCCAGCAGTTTATCTCGGCTAGCGGGGGAGATAGCGCAGTATTTT.

The chain combines TRBV19 with TRBJ2-1; D ambiguous. The CDR3 length is 16 residues. Germline V gene lookup returns CDR1 LNHDA and CDR2 SQIVND (reference sequence). V was trimmed by 6 bases and J by 2 bases, leaving 17 bases between them. This CDR3 reads CASRPQAISAYNEQFF. In DNA, the CDR3 is TGTGCCAGTAGGCCTCAAGCGATATCGGCCTACAATGAGCAGTTCTTC.

This chain links TRBV4-1 with TRBJ2-3, with 13 positions matching TRBD2. Germline loops: CDR1 MGHRA, CDR2 YSYEKL. The CDR3 runs 18 residues. The junction had 11 bases not matched to a gene; V was cut back by 5 bases and J by 3 bases. CDR3 amino acids: CASSAPQGGLAGTDTQYF. As DNA, the CDR3 is TGCGCCAGCAGCGCTCCCCAGGGGGGACTAGCGGGAACAGATACGCAGTATTTT.

V usage is TRBV5-1 and J usage is TRBJ2-3, with 7 bases identical to TRBD1. The V and J ends lost 4 bases and 3 bases, in that order; junction bases with no gene match: 5. Germline V lookup: CDR1 SGHRS, CDR2 YFSETQ. There are 14 residues in the CDR3. The CDR3 protein is CASSRDSRTDTQYF. CDR3 nucleotide sequence: TGCGCCAGCAGCCGGGACAGCAGAACAGATACGCAGTATTTT.

The rearrangement uses TRBV6-6 and TRBJ1-4; D remains unclear. This CDR3 has 12 amino acids. Germline V gene lookup returns CDR1 MNHNY and CDR2 SVGAGI (reference sequence). Trimming took off 5 bases at V and 7 bases at J, with 8 bases between the two ends. The CDR3 sequence is CASSDRGEKLFF. The CDR3 coding sequence is TGTGCCAGCAGTGATCGGGGTGAAAAACTGTTTTTT.

CDR3 amino acids: CASSGTSFGSRETQYF. As DNA, the CDR3 is TGTGCCAGCAGTGGGACTAGCTTCGGGAGTAGGGAGACCCAGTACTTC. The genes are TRBV2 and TRBJ2-5; 8 bases fit TRBD2. This CDR3 contains 16 residues. Trimming removed 4 bases from V and 5 bases from J; junction bases left unmatched: 12. Per germline, CDR1 SNHLY and CDR2 FYNNEI.

This chain joins TRBV13 and TRBJ2-1, with TRBD1 identical over 7 bases. The CDR3 is 14 amino acids. Germline V gene data show CDR1 as PRHDT and CDR2 as FYEKMQ (reference sequence). The V segment lost 2 bases and the J segment 8 bases; nucleotides outside the gene matches: 6. For the CDR3, the DNA is TGTGCCAGCAGCTTACACAGGGGTGGGGATGAGCAGTTCTTC. Translation: CASSLHRGGDEQFF. The whole variable domain, filled in from reference TRBV13 and TRBJ2-1, reads AAGVIQSPRHLIKEKRETATLKCYPIPRHDTVYWYQQGPGQDPQFLISFYEKMQSDKGSIPDRFSAQQFSDYHSELNMSSLELGDSALYFCASSLHRGGDEQFFGPGTRLTVL.

The chain carries TRBV7-9 and TRBJ2-7; TRBD2 might be the D (6 bases). This CDR3 is built from 13 residues. V was cut by 5 bases and J by 6 bases, with 14 bases left in between. Germline V gives CDR1 SEHNR, CDR2 FQNEAQ (reference sequence). The CDR3 DNA is TGTGCCAGCAGCCCATCAGGAGGGACCGAGCAGTACTTC. Its translation is CASSPSGGTEQYF.

This chain links TRBV28 with TRBJ2-2, with TRBD1 as a possible D gene (6 bases). This CDR3 is 16 amino acids long. Trimming left V 2 bases short and J 2 bases short, with 12 bases between. Germline V CDR1 and CDR2: MDHEN, SYDVKM. CDR3 coding DNA: TGTGCCAGCAGTTTAGGTTGGACAGCTAACACCGGGGAGCTGTTTTTT. This encodes CASSLGWTANTGELFF.

This chain joins TRBV4-3 and TRBJ2-3; D perhaps matches TRBD2 (5 bases). The CDR3 consists of 15 residues. Germline V gene lookup returns CDR1 LGHNA and CDR2 YSLEER. Trimming removed 2 bases at V and 1 base at J, with 10 bases between. The CDR3 is CASSQLGEGTDTQYF. For the CDR3, the DNA is TGCGCCAGCAGCCAACTGGGAGAGGGCACAGATACGCAGTATTTT.

The chain carries TRBV7-2 and TRBJ1-4, with D hard to call. CDR1 SGHTA and CDR2 FQGNSA come from the germline V gene. Trimming shortened V by 2 bases and J by 11 bases, and 18 bases separated the two germline ends. The CDR3 length is 15 residues. The CDR3 region has the DNA TGTGCCAGCAGCTTATCATCTACCCCCGAAAATAAACTGTTTTTT. Amino acid sequence: CASSLSSTPENKLFF. Using reference TRBV7-2 and TRBJ1-4 for the parts outside the CDR3, the full variable domain is GAGVSQSPSNKVTEKGKDVELRCDPISGHTALYWYRQSLGQGLEFLIYFQGNSAPDKSGLPSDRFSAERTGGSVSTLTIQRTQQEDSAVYLCASSLSSTPENKLFFGSGTQLSVL.

The chain has TRBV19 and TRBJ1-4, with D uncertain. The CDR3 is made up of 16 amino acids. Deletions cut 7 bases from V and 8 bases from J, with 23 bases between. The germline V gene encodes CDR1 LNHDA and CDR2 SQIVND (reference sequence). The CDR3, as DNA: TGTGCCAGTACCATGTCCCCAAATCGACAAAACGAAAAACTGTTTTTT. Residues: CASTMSPNRQNEKLFF.

The chain combines TRBV7-9 with TRBJ2-5; a possible D gene is TRBD1 (8 bases). Per germline, CDR1 SEHNR and CDR2 FQNEAQ (reference sequence). V shed 2 bases and J shed 2 bases, with 18 bases lying between them. The CDR3 spans 17 residues. The CDR3 nucleotides are TGTGCCAGCAGCTTAAGGACGGGAGGACAGGGACAAGAGACCCAGTACTTC. It is translated as CASSLRTGGQGQETQYF. Together with reference TRBV7-9 and TRBJ2-5, the CDR3 gives the full variable domain: DTGVSQNPRHKITKRGQNVTFRCDPISEHNRLYWYRQTLGQGPEFLTYFQNEAQLEKSRLLSDRFSAERPKGSFSTLEIQRTEQGDSAMYLCASSLRTGGQGQETQYFGPGTRLLVL.

Details on this clone: Likely a read error: the CDR3 ends without its conserved phenylalanine or tryptophan. The DNA is omitted, as the CDR3 cannot be located on it reliably, and the CDR3 follows TCRdb's listing. The chain joins TRBV7-9 to TRBJ1-3; the D call of TRBD1 is as the table states it, not checked on the DNA. A total of 14 residues make up the CDR3, ends included. Germline-derived CDR1 and CDR2 are SEHNR and FQNEAQ (reference sequence). CDR3 amino acids: CASSLGSGTGISSL.

The chain joins TRBV4-1 to TRBJ1-1, with TRBD1 as a possible D gene (5 bases). The CDR3 sequence is 13 residues long. Trimming shortened V by 4 bases and J by 2 bases, and 8 bases separated the two germline ends. CDR1 and CDR2 from the germline V gene are MGHRA and YSYEKL. The CDR3 DNA is TGCGCCAGCAGCCGCGGGGGAAACACTGAAGCTTTCTTT. Translating gives CASSRGGNTEAFF.

To note about this clone: This sample also contains other DNA sequences that code for the same CDR3. V gene TRBV11-2 combines with J gene TRBJ2-1; a possible D gene is TRBD2 (5 bases). V was clipped by 3 bases and J by 7 bases, with 7 bases between them. The CDR3 spans 12 residues. Germline loops: CDR1 SGHAT, CDR2 FQNNGV. The CDR3 loop reads CASSLGANEQFF. The CDR3, as DNA: TGTGCCAGCAGCTTGGGAGCGAATGAGCAGTTCTTC.

The chain recombines TRBV10-3 with TRBJ2-7, with 10 bases that match TRBD1. Trimming cost V 8 bases and J 1 base; bases outside gene matches: 23. This CDR3 spans 20 amino acids. CDR1 ENHRY and CDR2 SYGVKD come from the germline V gene. CDR3 DNA: TGTGCCATCTCCAACACTCCGGGACAGGGGTCTAGCGGGCTTTCCTACGAGCAGTACTTC. It specifies CAISNTPGQGSSGLSYEQYF.

This clone was seen a few times. The J gene is TRBJ2-1, the V gene TRBV29-1; either TRBD1 or TRBD2 may fit D (6 bases each). This CDR3 spans 13 amino acids. Between the trimmed V and J ends, which lost 5 bases and 4 bases, there was a span of 12 bases. The germline V gene encodes CDR1 SQVTM and CDR2 ANQGSEA. CDR3 residues: CSVQGGRYNEQFF. The DNA of the CDR3 is TGCAGCGTTCAAGGGGGGCGGTACAATGAGCAGTTCTTC.

V gene TRBV27 combines with J gene TRBJ2-5; 7 bases match TRBD1. CDR3 length equals 13 residues. The germline gives CDR1 MNHEY, CDR2 SMNVEV (reference sequence). Trimming took 6 bases from V and 2 from J; bases not matched to a gene: 3. CDR3 sequence (DNA): TGTGCCAGCAGGGGACAGCTACAAGAGACCCAGTACTTC. This codes for CASRGQLQETQYF.

The chain joins TRBV18 to TRBJ1-1; TRBD1 is a possible D gene (5 bases). Germline CDR1 KGHSH, CDR2 LQKENI. Between the trimmed V and J ends, which lost 6 bases and 8 bases, there was a span of 13 bases. CDR3 length: 12 amino acids. CDR3 DNA sequence: TGTGCCAGCTCCCGGGCGGGGCCCGAAGCTTTCTTT. Encoded protein: CASSRAGPEAFF.